The entry below describes one T cell receptor beta chain. Its antigen is not identified. The germline gene is not matched at one end of the junction; a read error may be the cause. This sample is drawn from a study of glioma-infiltrating T cells. Findings and caveats of the study: CDR3 overlap between tissue and blood was very small. Above-expected tissue-blood divergence occurred in all gliomas, most in low-grade ones.

Using RNA template, CDR3s of TCR alpha and beta were amplified with iRepertoire arm-PCR. Tissue mRNA or PBMC total RNA, roughly 95-400 ng, went into one-step reverse transcription and amplification. Each CDR3 protein is one row after TCRdb ran MiXCR on the multiplex PCR reads. This sample has approximately 190,000 distinct CDR3 sequences; 30% to 40% occur once, and the top ten carry roughly 21%. The CDR3 spans 15 residues. Germline V gene sequence: CDR1 LNHDA, CDR2 SQIVND (reference sequence). V usage is TRBV19 and J usage is TRBJ2-1; 10 bases match TRBD2. The sequence was obtained from a human donor with low-grade glioma or glioblastoma, undergoing nonglioma brain surgery, or in good health (not recorded which). The sequencing input was glioma tissue, nonneoplastic brain tissue, or PBMCs (not recorded which). CDR3 nucleotides: TGTGCCAGTAGTTTGCCTAGCGGGAGACGGAATGAGCAATTCTTC. It yields the protein CASSLPSGRRNEQFF. The variable domain in full, with the rest retrieved from reference TRBV19 and TRBJ2-1, is DGGITQSPKYLFRKEGQNVTLSCEQNLNHDAMYWYRQDPGQGLRLIYYSQIVNDFQKGDIAEGYSVSREKKESFPLTVTSAQKNPTAFYLCASSLPSGRRNEQFFGPGTRLTVL.